This TCR beta chain emerged from a study of tumor-infiltrating lymphocytes in primary liver carcinoma. Across the study: There were tumors of stage T1-T3 N0M0, each 4.2 to 10 cm across. Study-wide results and limits: All five tumor regions shared only about 8-25% of top clones.

A constant-region primer primed TCR beta cDNA synthesis from roughly 500 ng of total RNA. Three nested multiplex PCR rounds, a slightly modified ARM-PCR, produced the libraries for TCR beta. PCR rounds one and two used TRBV1-TRBV30 forward primers with a C-beta reverse primer for approximately 10 cycles each. TCRdb reprocessed the multiplex PCR reads with MiXCR, giving one entry per CDR3 protein. The sample gives roughly 120,000 distinct CDR3 sequences, 55% to 75% of which show up once; 7.5% to 9% is in the top ten. Co-extraction of both nucleic acids (RNA and DNA) used about 18-31 mg of unsorted bulk tissue. This clonotype was picked up many times. What it binds is not known. The CDR3 contains 11 residues. Germline V gives CDR1 MNHNS, CDR2 SASEGT. V lost 6 bases to trimming and J lost 6 bases, with 7 bases between them.

The sample was liver tumor tissue from sampling region 3. Subset specified: tumor region T3, left-lateral pole. This chain joins TRBV6-1 and TRBJ2-3; D call uncertain. The sequence was collected from a woman aged 60-70 years with primary liver carcinoma and hepatitis B virus infection. The CDR3 DNA follows: TGTGCCAGCAGCCACTCGGATACGCAGTATTTT. Its protein is CASSHSDTQYF.